Listed below are T cell receptor beta chains from one sample, sequenced in a study of cytomegalovirus exposure and HLA in healthy donors. Profiling relied on immunoSEQ multiplex PCR, and the TCRdb table lists in-frame clones only, not all of them. This sample has 50,000 to 80,000 clones, with roughly 80% found just once. The sample was PBMCs. The receptors come from a male donor in good health and CMV-seropositive. Both conserved end residues are part of each CDR3. Fields, in order: V gene, J gene, clone size, D gene, CDR3 DNA, CDR3 protein. D genes are given only for firm matches. Clone size, where shown, is once, few, many, or a class for clones that have expanded.

>TRBV4-1|TRBJ1-2|-|TRBD1
TGCGCCAGCAGCCAAGTGGGACAGGCTTCTAACTATGGCTACACCTTC
CASSQVGQASNYGYTF
>TRBV14|TRBJ1-5|once|-
TGTGCCAGCAGCCAAGGAGGCGCAGGGCATCAGCCCCAGCATTTT
CASSQGGAGHQPQHF
>TRBV4-1|TRBJ2-7|-|-
TGCGCCAGCAGCCAAGATTTTAATCGGGGTACCCCCTACGAGCAGTACTTC
CASSQDFNRGTPYEQYF
>TRBV9|TRBJ1-5|few|TRBD1
TGTGCCAGCAGTCTCGGACAGGTAAATCAGCCCCAGCATTTT
CASSLGQVNQPQHF
>TRBV5-6|TRBJ2-1|-|-
TGTGCCAGCAGCCCCGACTTCAATGAGCAGTTCTTC
CASSPDFNEQFF
>TRBV5-1|TRBJ1-6|-|-
TGCGCCAGCAGCTTGGCGGGAGGGGCTCGAAATTCACCCCTCCACTTT
CASSLAGGARNSPLHF
>TRBV6-1|TRBJ1-3|-|-
TGTGCCAGCAGTGAATGGGTCGGGGCTGGAAACACCATATATTTT
CASSEWVGAGNTIYF
>TRBV6-6|TRBJ1-1|-|TRBD1
TGTGCCAGCAAACTCGACAGGGGGAACACTGAAGCTTTCTTT
CASKLDRGNTEAFF
>TRBV30|TRBJ1-1|-|TRBD1
TGTGCCTGGAGGATACAGGGGGCACGGAAAGCTTTCTTT
CAWRIQGARKAFF
>TRBV13|TRBJ1-1|-|-
TGTGCCAGCAGCTTATCACGAGTGAACACTGAAGCTTTCTTT
CASSLSRVNTEAFF
>TRBV30|TRBJ2-7|-|TRBD1
TGTGCCTGGACCGGGACAGCCGTCTACGAGCAGTACTTC
CAWTGTAVYEQYF
>TRBV19|TRBJ2-7|-|TRBD2
TGTGCCAGTAGTACCTTGACTAGCGGGGACTCCTACGAGCAGTACTTC
CASSTLTSGDSYEQYF
>TRBV5-1|TRBJ2-7|-|-
TGCGCCAGCAGCTTTGGAGCGGGCCGCTTTGAGGAGCAGTACTTC
CASSFGAGRFEEQYF